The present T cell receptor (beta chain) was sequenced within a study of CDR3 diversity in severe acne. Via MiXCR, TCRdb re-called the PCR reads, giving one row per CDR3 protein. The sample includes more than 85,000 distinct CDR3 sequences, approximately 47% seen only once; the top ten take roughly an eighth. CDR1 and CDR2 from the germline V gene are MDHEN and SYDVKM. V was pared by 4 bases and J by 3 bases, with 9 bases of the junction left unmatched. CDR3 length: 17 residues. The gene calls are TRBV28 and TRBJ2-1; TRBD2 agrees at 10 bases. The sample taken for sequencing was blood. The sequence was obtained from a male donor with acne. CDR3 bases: TGTGCCAGCAGTTCCAGACTAGCGGGCGCCTTCTACAATGAGCAGTTCTTC. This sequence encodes CASSSRLAGAFYNEQFF.